This T cell receptor beta chain was sequenced in a study of blood T cell repertoires in COVID-19. Germline CDR1 MNHEY, CDR2 SMNVEV (reference sequence). Between the trimmed V and J ends, which lost 3 bases and 2 bases, there was a span of 8 bases. CDR3 length equals 14 residues. Authors' methods: The assay estimated nucleated cells by amplifying reference gene primers. TCRdb keeps only in-frame clones here, not all; method: immunoSEQ multiplex PCR. That table is the source of V, J and clone size, and D and trimming were worked out from the DNA. This repertoire shows 130,000 to 150,000 clones, more than 75% found once; its top ten account for approximately 1.2%. Participants were placed into cohorts based on the clinical history they reported.

The source is a woman aged 25 to 39 with acute COVID-19. This chain uses TRBV27 with TRBJ2-1; possibly TRBD1 for D (5 bases). Sequencing used PBMCs or T cells enriched from blood (not recorded which). The CDR3 region has the DNA TGTGCCAGCAGTTTGATAGGGGCCTACAATGAGCAGTTCTTC. Its protein is CASSLIGAYNEQFF.